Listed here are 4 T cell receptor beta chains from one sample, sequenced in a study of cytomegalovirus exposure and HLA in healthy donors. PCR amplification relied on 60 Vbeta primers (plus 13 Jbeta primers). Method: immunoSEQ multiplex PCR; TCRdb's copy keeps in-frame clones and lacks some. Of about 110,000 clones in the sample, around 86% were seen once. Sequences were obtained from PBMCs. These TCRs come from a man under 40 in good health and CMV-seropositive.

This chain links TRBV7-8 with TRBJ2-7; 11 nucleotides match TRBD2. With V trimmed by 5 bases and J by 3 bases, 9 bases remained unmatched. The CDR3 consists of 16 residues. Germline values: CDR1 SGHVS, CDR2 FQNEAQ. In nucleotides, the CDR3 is TGTGCCAGCAGCCCCCAAGGACTAGCGGGCATCTACGAGCAGTACTTC. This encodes CASSPQGLAGIYEQYF. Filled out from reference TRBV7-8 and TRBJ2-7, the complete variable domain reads GAGVSQSPRYKVAKRGQDVALRCDPISGHVSLFWYQQALGQGPEFLTYFQNEAQLDKSGLPSDRFFAERPEGSVSTLKIQRTQQEDSAVYLCASSPQGLAGIYEQYFGPGTRLTVT.

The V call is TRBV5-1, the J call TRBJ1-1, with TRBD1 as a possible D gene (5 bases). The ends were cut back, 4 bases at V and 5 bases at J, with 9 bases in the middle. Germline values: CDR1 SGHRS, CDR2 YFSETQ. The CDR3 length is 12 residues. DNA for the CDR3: TGCGCCAGCAGCGGGGCCGTTACTGAAGCTTTCTTT. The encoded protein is CASSGAVTEAFF.

This chain's CDR3 is CASSLSGEETQYF. The CDR3 bases are TGTGCCAGCAGCTTAAGCGGTGAGGAGACCCAGTACTTC. The chain recombines TRBV7-9 with TRBJ2-5; perhaps TRBD2 as D (5 bases). Germline values: CDR1 SEHNR, CDR2 FQNEAQ (reference sequence). The CDR3 extends over 13 amino acids. The V end was cut by 2 bases, the J end by 5 bases, with 9 bases between. Variable domain in full (rest from reference TRBV7-9 and TRBJ2-5): DTGVSQNPRHKITKRGQNVTFRCDPISEHNRLYWYRQTLGQGPEFLTYFQNEAQLEKSRLLSDRFSAERPKGSFSTLEIQRTEQGDSAMYLCASSLSGEETQYFGPGTRLLVL.

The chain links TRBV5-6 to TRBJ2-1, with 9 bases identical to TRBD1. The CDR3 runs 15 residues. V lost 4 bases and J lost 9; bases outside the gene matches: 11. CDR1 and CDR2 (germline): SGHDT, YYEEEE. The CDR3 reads CASSDTGGDFGEQFF. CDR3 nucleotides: TGTGCCAGCAGCGATACAGGGGGCGATTTCGGTGAGCAGTTCTTC.